Listed below are T cell receptor beta chains from one sample, sequenced in a study of blood T cells in healthy people across ages. TCRdb processed the 5' RACE reads anew with MiXCR; each CDR3 protein has one entry. This sample has about 2 million distinct CDR3 sequences, with 49% found just once. The source material was blood. The origin of the receptors is a woman aged 40 to 50 in good health. Both conserved end residues are part of each CDR3. A D gene is named only where the DNA matches it firmly. Clone size is stated in some rows and not others, as once, few, many or a class when expanded.

j_gene,abundance,d_gene,v_gene,CDR3aa,CDR3nt
TRBJ2-1,.,.,TRBV24-1,CATSDFRYDEQFF,TGTGCCACCAGTGATTTTAGGTACGATGAGCAGTTCTTC
TRBJ1-2,.,.,TRBV5-1,CASSPEDGIGYTF,TGCGCCAGCAGCCCCGAGGACGGGATTGGCTACACCTTC
TRBJ1-2,few,.,TRBV10-3,CAISESGQWGYTF,TGTGCCATCAGTGAGTCAGGGCAATGGGGCTACACCTTC
TRBJ2-7,.,.,TRBV21-1,CASSKRDIRLYEQYF,TGTGCCAGCAGCAAAAGGGACATTCGACTCTACGAGCAGTACTTC
TRBJ2-1,.,.,TRBV28,CASGAVEQFF,TGTGCCAGCGGCGCCGTGGAGCAGTTCTTC
TRBJ2-7,.,TRBD1,TRBV4-1,CASSQEDRGTYEQYF,TGCGCCAGCAGCCAAGAGGACAGGGGGACGTACGAGCAGTACTTC
TRBJ2-7,few,TRBD1,TRBV5-6,CASSSRTGEKPTRSYEQYF,TGTGCCAGCAGCTCAAGGACAGGGGAGAAACCCACGAGGTCCTACGAGCAGTACTTC
TRBJ1-6,few,.,TRBV4-2,CASSQGVRADSYNSPLHF,TGTGCCAGCAGCCAAGGGGTCAGGGCTGACTCCTATAATTCACCCCTCCACTTT
TRBJ2-6,.,TRBD1,TRBV20-1,CSTRAPGQTPFWANVLTF,TGCAGTACTAGAGCTCCGGGACAGACTCCTTTCTGGGCCAACGTCCTGACTTTC
TRBJ2-7,.,.,TRBV28,CASIGPPPSYEQYF,TGTGCCAGCATAGGGCCCCCTCCCTCCTACGAGCAGTACTTC
TRBJ2-3,.,.,TRBV28,CASSFDRVPRGTSPTDTQYF,TGTGCCAGCAGTTTTGACCGCGTCCCCAGAGGGACGTCCCCCACAGATACGCAGTATTTT
TRBJ2-5,few,TRBD1,TRBV14,CASSQGQGNQETQYF,TGTGCCAGCAGCCAAGGACAGGGGAACCAAGAGACCCAGTACTTC
TRBJ2-7,.,TRBD1,TRBV20-1,CSAPTPRGHEQYF,TGCAGTGCCCCTACCCCCAGGGGGCACGAGCAGTACTTC
TRBJ2-3,.,TRBD2,TRBV20-1,CSALRAGVTDTQYF,TGCAGTGCCCTCCGAGCGGGGGTGACAGATACGCAGTATTTT
TRBJ2-3,.,TRBD2,TRBV15,CATSREGGGVRDTQYF,TGTGCCACCAGCAGAGAGGGGGGAGGGGTGCGAGATACGCAGTATTTT
TRBJ2-4,.,TRBD1,TRBV27,CASSSTGVYAKNIQYF,TGTGCCAGCAGTAGTACAGGGGTTTATGCCAAAAACATTCAGTACTTC
TRBJ2-1,.,.,TRBV28,CAGSSRGRNEQFF,TGTGCCGGCAGTTCTAGGGGACGAAATGAGCAGTTCTTC
TRBJ2-3,.,.,TRBV7-2,CASSGDPGDTQYF,TGTGCCAGCAGCGGCGACCCCGGGGATACGCAGTATTTT
TRBJ1-4,.,TRBD1,TRBV6-2/TRBV6-3,CASSSHWTGLEKLFF,TGTGCCAGCAGTTCACATTGGACAGGGCTGGAAAAACTGTTTTTT
TRBJ2-5,.,.,TRBV5-6,CASSLKPYTGEDEQYF,TGTGCCAGCAGCTTGAAGCCCTATACAGGGGAGGATGAGCAGTACTTC
TRBJ2-1,.,TRBD1,TRBV5-1,CASSQRTGRLNEQFF,TGCGCCAGCAGCCAACGGACAGGGAGGCTCAATGAGCAGTTCTTC
TRBJ1-2,.,.,TRBV20-1,CSARVQGVDGYTF,TGCAGTGCTAGGGTACAGGGCGTTGATGGCTACACCTTC